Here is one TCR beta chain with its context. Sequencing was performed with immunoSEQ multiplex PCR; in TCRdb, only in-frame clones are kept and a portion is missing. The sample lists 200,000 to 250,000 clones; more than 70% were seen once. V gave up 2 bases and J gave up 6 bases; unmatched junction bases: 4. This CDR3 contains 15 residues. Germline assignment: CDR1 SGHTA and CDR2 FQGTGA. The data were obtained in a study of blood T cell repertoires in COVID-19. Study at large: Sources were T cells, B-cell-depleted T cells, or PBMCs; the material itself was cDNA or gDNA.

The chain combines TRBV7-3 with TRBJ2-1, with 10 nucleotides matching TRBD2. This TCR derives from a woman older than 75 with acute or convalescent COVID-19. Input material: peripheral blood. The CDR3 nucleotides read TGTGCCAGCAGCTTATGGACTAGCGGAGTCAATGAGCAGTTCTTC. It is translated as CASSLWTSGVNEQFF.